This T cell receptor beta chain was recovered during a study of beta chain features in type 1 diabetes. The authors reverse transcribed all of the isolated RNA, so sequencing captured expressed TCRB transcripts. TCRdb's table, derived via immunoSEQ multiplex PCR, lists solely in-frame clones and lacks some. Here the sample spans hundreds of thousands of clones, about 15% being singletons. Germline assignment: CDR1 GTSNPN and CDR2 SVGIG (reference sequence). This CDR3 has 13 amino acids. Trimming removed 2 bases from V and 7 bases from J, with 12 bases in between. Whole-study results and caveats: Compared with healthy donors, patients appeared to share more similar naive, central memory and regulatory TCRB repertoires.

On this clone itself: Its specificity is unknown.

This chain links TRBV30 with TRBJ1-5; D gene ambiguous. The specimen sequenced was naive CD4+ T cells from blood. The source of this sequence is a man aged 25-45 years in good health. The CDR3 coding sequence is TGTGCCTGGAGTAAGGAGGGTTGGCAGCCCCAGCATTTT. It is translated as CAWSKEGWQPQHF. The whole variable domain, remainder taken from reference TRBV30 and TRBJ1-5, is SQTIHQWPATLVQPVGSPLSLECTVEGTSNPNLYWYRQAAGRGLQLLFYSVGIGQISSEVPQNLSASRPQDRQFILSSKKLLLSDSGFYLCAWSKEGWQPQHFGDGTRLSIL.